This T cell receptor beta chain comes out of a study of T cell repertoires in cytomegalovirus infection. Study-level background: Public TCR beta signature analysis indicated the presence of both CMV infection and matching HLA type.

One entry per CDR3 protein, called by TCRdb with MiXCR from the reads. This sample has some 100,000 distinct CDR3 sequences, with about 22% found just once. General study findings and limits: Predominance within the ex vivo response was attributable to HLA-C-restricted CMV-specific TCR beta clonotypes. Cumulative public TCR beta family frequency identified carriers of CMV plus the relevant HLA.

The CDR3 sequence is 16 residues long. CDR1 and CDR2 (germline): MNHEY, SMNVEV (reference sequence). J was trimmed by 5 bases and V by 4 bases; bases with no gene match: 12. Comments on this clonotype: Its target is not known.

Sequencing input: CD8+ T cells from PBMCs. The chain joins TRBV27 to TRBJ1-2, with TRBD1 matching 8 bases. This TCR was recovered from a human donor in good health (CMV status not recorded). Some clones in this sample may be carry-over from other donors' samples. This CDR3 is CASSSRTGHFTYGYTF. The CDR3 region has the DNA TGTGCCAGCAGTTCGAGGACAGGGCATTTTACGTATGGCTACACCTTC.